These 2 T cell receptor beta chains share one sample of origin, sequenced in a study of T cells in Graves' hyperthyroidism and ophthalmopathy. RNA transcripts served as the template for amplifying TCR beta CDR3 regions. The TCR CDR3 was amplified in a first-round RT-PCR using the HTBI primer set. A single record per CDR3 protein comes from TCRdb applying MiXCR to the multiplex PCR reads. Here the sample spans a few hundred thousand distinct CDR3 sequences, 13% to 15% being singletons. Material for sequencing was blood. These TCRs come from a woman aged 25 to 45 with Graves' ophthalmopathy.

This clonotype was detected ten times or more. The chain combines TRBV28 with TRBJ1-6; D may be TRBD1 (6 bases). The CDR3 runs 17 residues. The V end lost 7 bases, the J end lost 5 bases, and 21 bases lay between the germline ends. Germline V gene data show CDR1 as MDHEN and CDR2 as SYDVKM. The CDR3: CASKETRGDVNNSPLHF. CDR3 sequence (DNA): TGTGCCAGCAAGGAAACGAGGGGGGACGTGAATAATTCACCCCTCCACTTT.

The rearrangement joins TRBV12-3 or TRBV12-4 to TRBJ1-6; no clear D. The CDR3 length is 11 residues. Trimming removed 3 bases from V and 14 bases from J, with 8 bases in between. As DNA, the CDR3 is TGTGCCAGCAGTTTCGAACTTACCCTCCACTTT. This encodes CASSFELTLHF.